Sequencing of this T cell receptor beta chain was carried out in a study of CD8 T cells in ankylosing spondylitis. Quantitative molecular-barcoded 5'-RACE generated the TCR beta libraries. TCRdb independently ran MiXCR on the 5' RACE reads; one entry per CDR3 protein. The data contain roughly 470,000 distinct CDR3 sequences, 25% to 30% of them singletons. Study-wide points: Reportedly, matched ankylosing spondylitis synovial fluid was significantly enriched for disease-linked clones. In ankylosing spondylitis blood, a motif of fewer than 10 highly homologous TCR beta variants appeared characteristic. Earlier reports found some motif variants in synovial fluid and blood in reactive arthritis.

In this sample, this clonotype turned up a few times. No antigen is known for it. The receptor's source is a male donor with ankylosing spondylitis. Sequenced material: blood, either unsorted or a sorted T cell fraction (not recorded which).

CDR3 DNA sequence: TGTGCCTGGAGCCGGGGGTTTGGGGCCTACGAGCAGTACTTC. This translates into CAWSRGFGAYEQYF. V usage is TRBV30 and J usage is TRBJ2-7, with a weak D call TRBD2 (6 bases). The CDR3 is 14 amino acids. The germline gives CDR1 GTSNPN, CDR2 SVGIG (reference sequence). With 3 bases removed from V and 2 bases from J, the gap between germline ends came to 14 bases.